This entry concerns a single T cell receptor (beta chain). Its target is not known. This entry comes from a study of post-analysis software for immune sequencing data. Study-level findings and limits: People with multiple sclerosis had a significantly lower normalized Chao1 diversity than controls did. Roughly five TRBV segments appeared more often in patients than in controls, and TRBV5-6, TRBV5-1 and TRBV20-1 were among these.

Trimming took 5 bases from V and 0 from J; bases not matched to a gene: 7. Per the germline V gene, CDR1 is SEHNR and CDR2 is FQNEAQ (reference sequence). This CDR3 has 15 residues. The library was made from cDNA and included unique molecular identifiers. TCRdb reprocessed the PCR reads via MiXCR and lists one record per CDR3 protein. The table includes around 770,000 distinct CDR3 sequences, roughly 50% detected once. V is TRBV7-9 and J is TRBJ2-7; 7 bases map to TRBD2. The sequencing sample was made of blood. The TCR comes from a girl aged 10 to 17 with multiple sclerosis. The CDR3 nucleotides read TGTGCCAGCAGCAAGAGCGGGGTCAGCTCCTACGAGCAGTACTTC. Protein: CASSKSGVSSYEQYF.